These 3 T cell receptor beta chains were all obtained from the same sample, sequenced in a study of blood T cell repertoires in COVID-19. Data came from immunoSEQ multiplex PCR; TCRdb stores just in-frame clones and leaves some out. The table lists about 150,000 clones, approximately 86% of them singletons. Input material: peripheral blood. These receptors were obtained from a man between 60 and 75 years old with COVID-19, enrolled during active disease.

The chain links TRBV6-1 to TRBJ1-6; D gene ambiguous. From germline, CDR1 is MNHNS and CDR2 SASEGT. V lost 6 bases to trimming and J lost 13 bases, with 16 bases between them. CDR3 length equals 13 residues. CDR3 residues: CASRLPTWFPLHF. The CDR3 nucleotides read TGTGCCAGCAGGCTCCCAACTTGGTTTCCCCTCCACTTT.

This clone has a handful of counts. The chain employs TRBV7-9 and TRBJ1-1, with 8 bases fitting TRBD1. CDR3 length: 15 residues. Germline CDR1 is SEHNR and CDR2 is FQNEAQ (reference sequence). J gave up 1 base and V 5 bases, and 6 bases lay outside the gene matches. CDR3 in DNA: TGTGCCAGCAGCGCAGACAGGGGCCCGAACACTGAAGCTTTCTTT. Translated, it gives CASSADRGPNTEAFF. Using reference TRBV7-9 and TRBJ1-1 for the parts outside the CDR3, the full variable domain is DTGVSQNPRHKITKRGQNVTFRCDPISEHNRLYWYRQTLGQGPEFLTYFQNEAQLEKSRLLSDRFSAERPKGSFSTLEIQRTEQGDSAMYLCASSADRGPNTEAFFGQGTRLTVV.

This chain uses TRBV19 with TRBJ1-1; 7 bases match TRBD1. Per germline, CDR1 LNHDA and CDR2 SQIVND (reference sequence). Unmatched junction bases numbered 7, after V lost 6 bases and J lost 0 bases. CDR3 length equals 15 residues. CDR3 nucleotides: TGTGCCAGTAGATTGGGGGGACAGCTGAACACTGAAGCTTTCTTT. It encodes CASRLGGQLNTEAFF.